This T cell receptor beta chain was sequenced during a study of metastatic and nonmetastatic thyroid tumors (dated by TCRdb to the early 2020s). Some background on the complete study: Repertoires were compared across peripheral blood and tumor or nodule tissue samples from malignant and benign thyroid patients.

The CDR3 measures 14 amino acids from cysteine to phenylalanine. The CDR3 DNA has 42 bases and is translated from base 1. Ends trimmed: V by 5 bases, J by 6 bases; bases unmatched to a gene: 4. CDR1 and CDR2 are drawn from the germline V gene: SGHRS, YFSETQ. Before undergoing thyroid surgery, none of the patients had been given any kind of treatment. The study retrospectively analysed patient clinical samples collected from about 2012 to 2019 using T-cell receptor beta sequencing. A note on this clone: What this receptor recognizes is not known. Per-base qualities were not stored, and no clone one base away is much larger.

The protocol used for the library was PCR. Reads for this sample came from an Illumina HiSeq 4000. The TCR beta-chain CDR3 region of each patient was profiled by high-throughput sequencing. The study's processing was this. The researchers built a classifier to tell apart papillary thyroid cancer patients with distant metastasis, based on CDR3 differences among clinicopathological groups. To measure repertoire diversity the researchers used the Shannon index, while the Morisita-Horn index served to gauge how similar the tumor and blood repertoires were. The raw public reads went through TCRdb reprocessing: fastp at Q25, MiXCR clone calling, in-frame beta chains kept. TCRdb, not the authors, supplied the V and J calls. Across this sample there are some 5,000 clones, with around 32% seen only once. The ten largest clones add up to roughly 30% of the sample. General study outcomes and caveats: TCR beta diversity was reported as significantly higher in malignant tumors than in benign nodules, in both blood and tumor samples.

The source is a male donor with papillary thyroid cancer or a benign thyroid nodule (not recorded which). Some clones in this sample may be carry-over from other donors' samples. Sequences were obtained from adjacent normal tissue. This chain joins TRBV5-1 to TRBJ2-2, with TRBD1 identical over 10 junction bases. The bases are TGCGCCAGCAGTGAGGACAGGGGGGCCGGGGAGCTGTTTTTT. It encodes CASSEDRGAGELFF. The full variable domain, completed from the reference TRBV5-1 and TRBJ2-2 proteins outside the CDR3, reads KAGVTQTPRYLIKTRGQQVTLSCSPISGHRSVSWYQQTPGQGLQFLFEYFSETQRNKGNFPGRFSGRQFSNSRSEMNVSTLELGDSALYLCASSEDRGAGELFFGEGSRLTVL.